This TCR beta chain was found in a study of spatial heterogeneity in lung cancer. For the study at large: The study observed each unique TCR and UMI combination more than ten times on average in raw reads.

The time point is: blood at routine non-recurrence follow-up after resection. Unsorted samples of tumor, nontumor lung or frozen PBMC had their whole RNA sequenced. This clonotype has a count of ten or more. The CDR3 contains 11 residues. V was trimmed by 2 bases and J by 6 bases, leaving 5 bases between them. Germline CDR1 reads SGHRS; CDR2 reads YFSETQ. MiXCR, run by TCRdb on the 5' RACE reads, gives a single entry per CDR3 protein. The sample has around 110,000 distinct CDR3 sequences, more than 9% seen once. The V call is TRBV5-1, the J call TRBJ1-1; D ambiguous. This clonotype originated in a male donor with early-stage non-small cell lung cancer. The sequencing used PBMCs, collected at follow-up. This CDR3 is CASSLGPEAFF. DNA of the CDR3: TGCGCCAGCAGCTTAGGGCCTGAAGCTTTCTTT.